This is a list of T cell receptor beta chains from one sample in a study of blood T cells in healthy people across ages. TCRdb fed the 5' RACE reads into MiXCR, producing one record per CDR3 protein. Counted here are about 1.4 million distinct CDR3 sequences, around 59% occurring once; the ten biggest clones make up 6.5% to 8.5%. Sequenced input: blood. The receptors here all came from a man aged 18-30 years in good health. CDR3s leave out the opening cysteine and the closing phenylalanine or tryptophan.

>TRBV3-1|TRBJ2-3
ASSRYGLYGSSTDTQY
>TRBV5-1|TRBJ2-1
ASSLDGAGNEQF
>TRBV4-2|TRBJ1-2
ASSQFSRAADT
>TRBV5-1|TRBJ1-2
ASSLLPRDRGIYSYT
>TRBV6-5|TRBJ2-7
ASGRDPTYEQY
>TRBV12-5|TRBJ2-3
ASGLPLPGRTDTQY
>TRBV4-3|TRBJ2-1
ASSQAPTGGEQF
>TRBV20-1|TRBJ2-7
SAQDGVEQYEQY
>TRBV15|TRBJ2-1
ATSRALASSYNEQF
>TRBV6-4|TRBJ1-1
ASSDPGRSTEAF
>TRBV4-2|TRBJ2-1
ASRQDRLVQF
>TRBV20-1|TRBJ1-1
SARDHRVNTEAF
>TRBV4-1|TRBJ2-3
ASSQEGLLRTDTQY
>TRBV4-2|TRBJ2-2
ASLRGAGELF
>TRBV11-2|.
ASSAINKYEQY
>TRBV12-3/TRBV12-4|TRBJ1-2
ASSPDRFKGYT
>TRBV4-1|TRBJ2-7
ASSRTGGRPYNEQY
>TRBV6-6|TRBJ2-1
ASSGSGRGEQF
>TRBV7-2|TRBJ2-5
ASSPARETQY
>TRBV13|TRBJ2-5
ASSLLSRGVYQETQY
>TRBV20-1|TRBJ2-3
SARDRQENTDTQY
>TRBV15|TRBJ1-4
ATSTVRTGDEKLF
>TRBV24-1|TRBJ2-3
ATSDWPRTASTDTQY
>TRBV4-3|TRBJ2-5
ASSRGTSGEETQY
>TRBV27|TRBJ2-3
ASSSTGLAGDTQY
>TRBV4-1|TRBJ2-7
ASSRDRGPYEQY
>TRBV12-3/TRBV12-4|TRBJ1-5
ASSPSTVSNQPQH
>TRBV6-6|TRBJ1-1
ASRPGLGTEAF
>TRBV3-1|TRBJ2-3
ASSLAGGETTDTQY
>TRBV12-3/TRBV12-4|TRBJ1-2
ASRGTGLTGGYT
>TRBV11-2|TRBJ2-3
ASSSPPGGGRTTDTQY
>TRBV7-2|TRBJ2-1
ASSSSRVNEQF
>TRBV3-1|TRBJ1-2
ASSHGRRKYGYT
>TRBV28|TRBJ2-3
ASTTGSPSTDTQY
>TRBV4-1|TRBJ1-2
ASSQDPGSIT
>TRBV6-5|TRBJ2-7
ASSWTSGQIYEQY
>TRBV12-3/TRBV12-4|TRBJ2-2
ASSLTGTGELF
>TRBV12-3/TRBV12-4|TRBJ2-1
ASSLGREVNNEQF
>TRBV5-1|TRBJ2-1
ASSLGVADYNEQF
>TRBV29-1|TRBJ2-7
SVLRDRATYEQY
>TRBV13|.
ASSLGRGTGYEQY
>TRBV5-4|TRBJ2-7
ASSSYLRPGRSPYEQY